This TCR beta chain appears in the sequencing data of a study of blood T cell repertoires in COVID-19. Authors' methods: Estimation of nucleated cell counts relied on the amplification of reference gene primers. Generated by immunoSEQ multiplex PCR, the TCRdb table keeps only in-frame clones and is missing some. The DNA gave D and trimming, while V, J and clone size come from that table. The sample lists some 170,000 clones, around 80% occurring once. This CDR3 has 15 residues. Germline V gene sequence: CDR1 LGHNA, CDR2 YSLEER. Deletions cut 3 bases from V and 10 bases from J, with 19 bases between. The receptor was derived from a woman in her 70s with acute or convalescent COVID-19. V and J are TRBV4-3 and TRBJ2-1; TRBD1 is a possible D gene (5 bases). Sequenced sample: peripheral blood. This chain's CDR3 is CASSQLPGGKGEQFF. For the CDR3, the DNA is TGCGCCAGCAGCCAGTTGCCCGGTGGTAAGGGGGAGCAGTTCTTC.